A single sample gave rise to the 5 T cell receptor beta chains below, sequenced in a study of regulatory T cells in long-lasting Graves disease. Library construction for TCR beta used iRepertoire HTBI primers and Arm-PCR of CDR3 regions. TCRdb passed the multiplex PCR reads through MiXCR, listing each CDR3 protein once. Of about 290,000 distinct CDR3 sequences in the sample, under 25% were seen once. Time point reported: persistent/refractory GD, antithyroid drugs over 5 years with positive TRAb. Making the TCR library involved RNA that had been extracted from PBMCs. Sequencing was performed on peripheral blood mononuclear cells (PBMCs), taken when the disease was refractory, from a patient treated with antithyroid drugs. The source is a female donor with Graves disease.

In its sample, this clonotype was seen a few times. The chain recombines TRBV3-1 with TRBJ2-5, with a tentative D call TRBD1 (6 bases). The V and J ends lost 0 bases and 5 bases respectively, with 13 bases between them. The CDR3 has 15 residues. Germline CDR1 and CDR2: LGHDT and YNNKEL (reference sequence). CDR3 residues: CASSQEGQGYETQYF. The DNA of the CDR3 is TGTGCCAGCAGCCAAGAGGGTCAGGGGTACGAGACCCAGTACTTC.

This chain joins TRBV5-1 and TRBJ1-4, with D unclear. The V and J ends lost 0 bases and 4 bases respectively, with 10 bases between them. This CDR3 is 15 amino acids long. Germline V lookup: CDR1 SGHRS, CDR2 YFSETQ. This chain's CDR3 is CASSLGVQSNEKLFF. The CDR3 DNA is TGCGCCAGCAGCTTGGGTGTACAGAGTAATGAAAAACTGTTTTTT.

This clonotype came up many times. The chain links TRBV28 to TRBJ1-4; D perhaps matches TRBD1 (5 bases). V lost 4 bases, J lost 3 bases, and 15 bases lay in between. This CDR3 has 16 residues. Germline CDR1 MDHEN, CDR2 SYDVKM. DNA for the CDR3: TGTGCCAGCAGTTACCTCTCAGGGTATTCTAATGAAAAACTGTTTTTT. Translating it yields CASSYLSGYSNEKLFF.

This chain links TRBV10-3 with TRBJ1-5, with D unclear. The germline V gene encodes CDR1 ENHRY and CDR2 SYGVKD. The ends were cut back, 0 bases at V and 5 bases at J, with 11 bases in the middle. This CDR3 contains 15 residues. The CDR3 region has the DNA TGTGCCATCAGTGAGTCGGGGAGGCTTGATCAGCCCCAGCATTTT. It translates to CAISESGRLDQPQHF.

This clonotype was recorded a few times. The CDR3 is CSARAGAGDTQYF. DNA of the CDR3: TGCAGTGCTAGAGCGGGAGCCGGAGATACGCAGTATTTT. The chain employs TRBV20-1 and TRBJ2-3; the D gene is possibly TRBD2 (6 bases). This CDR3 is 13 amino acids long. CDR1 is DFQATT and CDR2 is SNEGSKA in the germline V gene (reference sequence). V dropped 1 base and J dropped 5 bases, with 10 bases sitting between them.